The following is a TCR beta chain sequence with its context. This sample was included in a study of T cell changes during pregnancy in multiple sclerosis. J was trimmed by 6 bases and V by 7 bases; bases with no gene match: 21. There are 18 residues in the CDR3. Germline lookup yields CDR1 SQVTM and CDR2 ANQGSEA. The assay was immunoSEQ multiplex PCR, and TCRdb's table has in-frame clones only and misses some. The sample carries 25,000 to 30,000 clones, about 89% recorded once. The material was CD4+ T cells from peripheral blood mononuclear cells, obtained in the first trimester of pregnancy. The sequence derives from a female donor in good health, enrolled as a control in a pregnancy study. The J gene is TRBJ2-1, the V gene TRBV29-1; 10 bases line up with TRBD2. The CDR3 protein is CSGTTGVKASGSGNEQFF. DNA for the CDR3: TGCAGCGGAACAACGGGGGTAAAGGCTAGCGGGAGTGGCAATGAGCAGTTCTTC.